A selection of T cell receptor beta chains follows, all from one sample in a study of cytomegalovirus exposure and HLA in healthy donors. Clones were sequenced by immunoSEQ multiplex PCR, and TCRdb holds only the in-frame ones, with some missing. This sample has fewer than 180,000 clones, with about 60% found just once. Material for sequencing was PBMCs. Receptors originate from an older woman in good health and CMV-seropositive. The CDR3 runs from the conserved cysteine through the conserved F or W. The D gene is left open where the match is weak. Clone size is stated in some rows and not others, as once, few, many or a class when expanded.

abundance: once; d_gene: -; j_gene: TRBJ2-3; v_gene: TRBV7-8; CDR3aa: CASSFSLALDTQYF; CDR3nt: TGTGCCAGCAGCTTTAGTCTAGCGCTAGATACGCAGTATTTT
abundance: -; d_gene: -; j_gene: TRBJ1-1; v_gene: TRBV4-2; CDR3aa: CASSQELEFMTAFF; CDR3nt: TGTGCCAGCAGCCAAGAGTTGGAGTTTATGACGGCTTTCTTT
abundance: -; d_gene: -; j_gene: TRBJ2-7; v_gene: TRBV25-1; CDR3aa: CASSESAATSLHF; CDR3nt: TGTGCCAGCAGTGAATCGGCAGCGACGAGCCTTCACTTC
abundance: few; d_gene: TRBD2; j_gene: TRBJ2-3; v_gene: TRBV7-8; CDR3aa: CASSPNPDRLAGEADTQYF; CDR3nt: TGTGCCAGCAGCCCCAACCCGGATAGACTAGCGGGAGAGGCGGATACGCAGTATTTT
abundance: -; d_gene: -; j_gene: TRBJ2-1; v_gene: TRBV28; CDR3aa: CASTPTTQYNEQFF; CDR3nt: TGTGCCAGCACTCCCACCACTCAATACAATGAGCAGTTCTTC
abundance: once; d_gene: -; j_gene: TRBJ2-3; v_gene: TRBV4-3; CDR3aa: CASSQGARESPRADTQYF; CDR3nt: TGCGCCAGCAGCCAAGGGGCACGGGAGTCACCTAGGGCAGATACGCAGTATTTT
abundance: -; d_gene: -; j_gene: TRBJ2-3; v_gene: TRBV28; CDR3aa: CASSSYTDTQYF; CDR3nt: TGTGCCAGCAGTTCTTACACAGATACGCAGTATTTT
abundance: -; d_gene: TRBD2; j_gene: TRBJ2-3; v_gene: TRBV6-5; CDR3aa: CASSWTSGYTDTQYF; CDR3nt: TGTGCCAGCAGTTGGACTAGCGGTTACACAGATACGCAGTATTTT
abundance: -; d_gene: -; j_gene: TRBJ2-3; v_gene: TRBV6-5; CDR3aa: CASSSNPRERTDTQYF; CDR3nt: TGTGCCAGCAGTTCGAACCCCAGGGAACGCACAGATACGCAGTATTTT
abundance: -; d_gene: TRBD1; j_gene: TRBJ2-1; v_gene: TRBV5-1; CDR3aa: CASSLAAGGHNEQFF; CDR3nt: TGCGCCAGCAGCTTGGCGGCAGGGGGCCACAATGAGCAGTTCTTC
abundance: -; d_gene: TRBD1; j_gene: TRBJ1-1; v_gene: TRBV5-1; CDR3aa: CASSFDRGREAFF; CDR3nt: TGCGCCAGCAGCTTTGACAGGGGGCGCGAAGCTTTCTTT
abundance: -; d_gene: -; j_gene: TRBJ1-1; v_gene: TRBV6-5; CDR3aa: CASSYSKTHNTEAFF; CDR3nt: TGTGCCAGCAGTTACTCAAAAACACACAACACTGAAGCTTTCTTT
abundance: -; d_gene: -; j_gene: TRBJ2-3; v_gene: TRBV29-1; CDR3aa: CSVAGGAGDTDTQYF; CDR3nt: TGCAGCGTTGCGGGGGGCGCGGGCGACACAGATACGCAGTATTTT
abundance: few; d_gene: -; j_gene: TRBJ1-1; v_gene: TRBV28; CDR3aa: CASSRGNEAFF; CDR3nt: TGTGCCAGCTCCCGGGGGAATGAAGCTTTCTTT
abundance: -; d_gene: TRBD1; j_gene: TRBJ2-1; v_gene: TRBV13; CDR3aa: CASSFQQGNYNEQFF; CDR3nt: TGTGCCAGCAGCTTTCAACAGGGGAACTACAATGAGCAGTTCTTC
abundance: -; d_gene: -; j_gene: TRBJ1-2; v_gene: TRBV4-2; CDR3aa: CASSRSQQGNFGYTF; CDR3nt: TGTGCCAGCAGCCGCAGCCAACAGGGAAATTTTGGCTACACCTTC
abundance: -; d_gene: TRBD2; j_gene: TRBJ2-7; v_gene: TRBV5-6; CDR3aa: CASSPGLAAYEQYF; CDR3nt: TGTGCCAGCAGCCCGGGACTAGCGGCCTACGAGCAGTACTTC
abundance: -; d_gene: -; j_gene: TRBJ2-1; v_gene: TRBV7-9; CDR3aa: CASSEQGSPYNEQFF; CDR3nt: TGTGCCAGCAGCGAACAGGGTTCGCCCTACAATGAGCAGTTCTTC
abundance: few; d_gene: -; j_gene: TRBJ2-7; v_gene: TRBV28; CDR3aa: CASSWDPGTPSSYEQYF; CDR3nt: TGTGCCAGCAGTTGGGATCCCGGGACTCCTAGCTCCTACGAGCAGTACTTC
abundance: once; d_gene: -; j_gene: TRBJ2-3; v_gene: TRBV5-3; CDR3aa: CARSLRQVDRTDTQYF; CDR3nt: TGTGCCAGAAGCCTGAGACAGGTTGACCGCACAGATACGCAGTATTTT
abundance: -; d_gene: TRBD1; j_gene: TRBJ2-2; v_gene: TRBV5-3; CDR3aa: CARETGGERNTGELFF; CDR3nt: TGTGCCAGAGAGACAGGGGGCGAGCGGAACACCGGGGAGCTGTTTTTT
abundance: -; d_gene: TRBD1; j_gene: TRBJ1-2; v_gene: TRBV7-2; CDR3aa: CASSATRTGALANYGYTF; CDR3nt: TGTGCCAGCAGCGCAACCCGGACAGGGGCCCTAGCTAACTATGGCTACACCTTC
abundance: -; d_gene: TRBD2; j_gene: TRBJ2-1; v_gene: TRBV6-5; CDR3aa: CASSSAGTSGTHEQFF; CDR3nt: TGTGCCAGCAGTTCCGCCGGGACTAGCGGGACCCATGAGCAGTTCTTC
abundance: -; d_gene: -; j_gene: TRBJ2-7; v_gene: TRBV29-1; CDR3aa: CSVVSVYEQYF; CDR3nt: TGCAGCGTTGTGTCAGTCTACGAGCAGTACTTC
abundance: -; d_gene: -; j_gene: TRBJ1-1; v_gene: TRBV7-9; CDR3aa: CASSPQGGTEAFF; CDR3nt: TGTGCCAGCAGCCCTCAGGGTGGCACTGAAGCTTTCTTT
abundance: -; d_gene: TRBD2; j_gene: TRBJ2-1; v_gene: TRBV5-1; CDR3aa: CASSQLIAGAANNEQFF; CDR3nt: TGCGCCAGCAGTCAACTCATAGCGGGAGCGGCAAACAATGAGCAGTTCTTC
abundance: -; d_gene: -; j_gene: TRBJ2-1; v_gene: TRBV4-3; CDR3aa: CASSQVAVSYNEQFF; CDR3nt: TGCGCCAGCAGCCAAGTAGCGGTCTCCTACAATGAGCAGTTCTTC
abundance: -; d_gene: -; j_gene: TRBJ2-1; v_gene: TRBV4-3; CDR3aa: CASSQDRMRGRNEQFF; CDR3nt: TGCGCCAGCAGCCAAGATAGGATGAGAGGGAGGAATGAGCAGTTCTTC
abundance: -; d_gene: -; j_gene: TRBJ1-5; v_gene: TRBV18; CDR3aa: CASSRSRGNQPQHF; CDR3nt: TGTGCCAGCTCACGGTCTCGAGGCAATCAGCCCCAGCATTTT
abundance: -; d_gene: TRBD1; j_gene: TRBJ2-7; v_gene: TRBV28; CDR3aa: CASSSGQKQYF; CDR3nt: TGTGCCAGCAGCTCGGGACAGAAGCAGTACTTC
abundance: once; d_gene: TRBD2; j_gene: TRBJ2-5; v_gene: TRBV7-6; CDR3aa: CASSTPPTSVQETQYF; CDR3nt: TGTGCCAGCAGCACACCGCCGACTAGCGTACAAGAGACCCAGTACTTC
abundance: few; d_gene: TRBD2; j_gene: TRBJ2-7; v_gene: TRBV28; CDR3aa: CASSLGGSVNEQYF; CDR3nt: TGTGCCAGCAGTTTAGGCGGGAGCGTCAACGAGCAGTACTTC
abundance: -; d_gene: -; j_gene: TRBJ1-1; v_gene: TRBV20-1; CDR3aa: CSGLSWRGAFF; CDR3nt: TGCAGTGGCCTGTCTTGGCGGGGAGCTTTCTTT
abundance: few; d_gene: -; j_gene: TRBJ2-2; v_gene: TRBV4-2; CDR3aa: CASSQDEWTTHTGELFF; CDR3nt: TGTGCCAGCAGCCAAGATGAATGGACTACTCACACCGGGGAGCTGTTTTTT
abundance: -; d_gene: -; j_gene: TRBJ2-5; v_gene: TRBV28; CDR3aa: CASSPLGGYQETQYF; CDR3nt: TGTGCCAGCAGTCCCCTAGGCGGTTACCAAGAGACCCAGTACTTC
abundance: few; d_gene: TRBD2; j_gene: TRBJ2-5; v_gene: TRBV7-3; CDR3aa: CASSLVGGPLGTQYF; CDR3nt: TGTGCCAGCAGCTTAGTGGGAGGGCCGTTAGGGACCCAGTACTTC
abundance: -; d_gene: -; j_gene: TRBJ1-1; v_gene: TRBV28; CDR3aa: CASSLGGAGGTEAFF; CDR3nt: TGTGCCAGCAGTTTAGGGGGGGCCGGGGGCACTGAAGCTTTCTTT
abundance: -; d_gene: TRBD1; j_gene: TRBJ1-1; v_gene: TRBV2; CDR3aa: CASSRDRDRTEAFF; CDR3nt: TGTGCCAGCAGTAGGGACAGGGATAGGACTGAAGCTTTCTTT